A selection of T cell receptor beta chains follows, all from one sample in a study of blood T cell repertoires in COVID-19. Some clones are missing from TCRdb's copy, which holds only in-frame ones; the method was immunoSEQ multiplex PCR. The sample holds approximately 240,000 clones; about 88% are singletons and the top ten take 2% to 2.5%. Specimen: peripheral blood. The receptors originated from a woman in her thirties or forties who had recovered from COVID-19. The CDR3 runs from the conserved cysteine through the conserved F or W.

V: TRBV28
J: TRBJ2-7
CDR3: CASSLSTGGEQYF

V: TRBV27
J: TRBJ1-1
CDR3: CASSNRERNTEAFF

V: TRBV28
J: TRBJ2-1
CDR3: CASRGGGAPEQFF

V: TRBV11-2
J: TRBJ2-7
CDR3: CASSLFGGREEQYF

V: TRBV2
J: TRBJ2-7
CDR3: CASRDSLRAYEQYF

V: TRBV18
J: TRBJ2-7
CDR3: CASSPYRRPKLEGQGASEQYF

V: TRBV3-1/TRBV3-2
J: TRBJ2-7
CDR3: CASSQDRGYEQYF

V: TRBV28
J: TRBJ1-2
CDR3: CASSSRDRNYGYTF

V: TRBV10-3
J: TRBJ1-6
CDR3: CATLGQGGSPLHF

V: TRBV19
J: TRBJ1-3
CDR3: CASSMSRVRGRGNTIYF

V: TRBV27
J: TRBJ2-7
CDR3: CASSLRWGVRNEQYF

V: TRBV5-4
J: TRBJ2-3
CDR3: CASSRRDRSRPDTQYF

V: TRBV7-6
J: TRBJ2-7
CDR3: CASSPSGQGSYEQYF

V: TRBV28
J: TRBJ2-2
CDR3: CASKSADSTGELFF

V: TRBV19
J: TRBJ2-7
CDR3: CASRLAGGSSYEQYF

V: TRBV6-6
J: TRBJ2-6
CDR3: CASSLDPETDRLAGANVLTF

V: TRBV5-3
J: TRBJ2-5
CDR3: CARIIRQGHPTQETQYF

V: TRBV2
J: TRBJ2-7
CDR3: CASSVGWTGVGQYF

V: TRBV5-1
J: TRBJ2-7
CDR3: CASSDRDRGPYEQYF

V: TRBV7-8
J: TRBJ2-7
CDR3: CASSRTGFEQYF

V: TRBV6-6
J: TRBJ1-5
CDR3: CASSGQQNQPQHF

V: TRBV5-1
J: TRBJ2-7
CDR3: CASSPTSGDTYEQYF

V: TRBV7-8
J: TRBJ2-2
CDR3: CASSLKRFENTGELFF

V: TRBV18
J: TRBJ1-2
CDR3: CASSPTDSSPYGYTF

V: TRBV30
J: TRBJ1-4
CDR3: CAWSVQGAMLFEKLFF

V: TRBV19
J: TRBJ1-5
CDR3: CASSIDRWSPQHF

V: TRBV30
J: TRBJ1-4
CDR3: CAWSVGGGEKLFF

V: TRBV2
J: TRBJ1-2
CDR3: CASSAQTGNYGYTF

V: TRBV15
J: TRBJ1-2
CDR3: CATSRYRTGGNYGYTF

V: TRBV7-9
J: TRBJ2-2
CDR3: CASSLAVQPPNPGELFF

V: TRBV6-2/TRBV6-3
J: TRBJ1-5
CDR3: CASSSSRQYSNQPQHF

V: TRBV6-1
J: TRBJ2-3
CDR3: CASSEAWLAGFSTDTQYF

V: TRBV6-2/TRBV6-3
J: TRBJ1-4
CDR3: CASSNPGQGEKLFF

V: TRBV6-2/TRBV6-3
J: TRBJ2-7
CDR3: CASSYWGDEQYF

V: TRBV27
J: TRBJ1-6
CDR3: CASSPYTRGYGSPLHF

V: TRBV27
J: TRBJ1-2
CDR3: CASRPGQGYGYTF